This TCR beta chain originates from a study of blood T cell repertoires in COVID-19. Overall study context: PBMCs, B-cell-depleted T cells, or T cells were the source of the cDNA or gDNA that made up the material.

Looked up from germline, CDR1 is MDHEN and CDR2 is SYDVKM. Germline trimming cut 3 bases from V and 8 bases from J; bases unmatched to any gene: 8. The CDR3 length is 15 residues. Participants, 18 to 89 years old, spanned some 23 US areas. The assay was immunoSEQ multiplex PCR, and TCRdb's table has in-frame clones only and misses some. The sample lists around 200,000 clones; approximately 84% were seen once. The sequenced sample consisted of PBMCs or T cells enriched from blood (not recorded which). The sequence was obtained from a woman in her twenties or thirties who had recovered from COVID-19. The rearrangement links TRBV28 to TRBJ2-1; 9 nucleotides line up with TRBD1. The CDR3 reads CASSFAGTGYDEQFF. CDR3 nucleotides: TGTGCCAGCAGTTTCGCGGGGACAGGGTATGATGAGCAGTTCTTC.